Each of the 18 T cell receptor beta chains below was sequenced from the same sample in a study of blood T cell repertoires in COVID-19. Assay used: immunoSEQ multiplex PCR; TCRdb lists only in-frame clones, some missing. This sample yields roughly 100,000 clones, of which roughly nine tenths are seen a single time; around 3.7% belongs to the top ten. The sequenced sample consisted of peripheral blood. Every receptor here comes from a woman aged 60-75 years with acute or convalescent COVID-19.

This chain uses TRBV7-3 with TRBJ2-1; tentative D call: TRBD2 (6 bases). The CDR3 covers 14 residues. The germline V gene encodes CDR1 SGHTA and CDR2 FQGTGA. The V gene lost 2 bases and the J gene lost 4 bases, with 9 bases spanning the gap. DNA of the CDR3: TGTGCCAGCAGCTTATCGGGGACTTACAATGAGCAGTTCTTC. It yields the protein CASSLSGTYNEQFF. The variable domain in full, completed from reference TRBV7-3 and TRBJ2-1, reads GAGVSQTPSNKVTEKGKYVELRCDPISGHTALYWYRQSLGQGPEFLIYFQGTGAADDSGLPNDRFFAVRPEGSVSTLKIQRTERGDSAVYLCASSLSGTYNEQFFGPGTRLTVL.

In its sample, this clone was seen a few times. The V gene is TRBV5-1, the J gene TRBJ2-3; 10 bases match TRBD2. J lost 5 bases, V lost 0 bases, and 6 bases had no gene match. Germline lookup yields CDR1 SGHRS and CDR2 YFSETQ. The CDR3 sequence is 16 residues long. DNA for the CDR3: TGCGCCAGCAGCTTGGAAGCGGGAGGGCCCGGAGATACGCAGTATTTT. It specifies CASSLEAGGPGDTQYF. Variable domain in full (rest from reference TRBV5-1 and TRBJ2-3): KAGVTQTPRYLIKTRGQQVTLSCSPISGHRSVSWYQQTPGQGLQFLFEYFSETQRNKGNFPGRFSGRQFSNSRSEMNVSTLELGDSALYLCASSLEAGGPGDTQYFGPGTRLTVL.

The CDR3 coding sequence is TGTGCCAGCTCACCACCGATGAGGAATGAGCAGTTCTTC. Protein: CASSPPMRNEQFF. This rearrangement joins TRBV18 to TRBJ2-1; D is uncertain. Deletions cut 0 bases from V and 7 bases from J, with 7 bases between. This CDR3 region has 13 residues. CDR1 KGHSH and CDR2 LQKENI come from the germline V gene.

The genes are TRBV5-5 and TRBJ1-1; D is undetermined. The CDR3 has 13 amino acids. V lost 8 bases and J 4 bases, leaving 15 bases between the germline ends. The V gene's germline CDR1 is SGHKS and CDR2 YYEKEE (reference sequence). CDR3 sequence: CASSVDLFTEAFF. The CDR3, as DNA: TGTGCCAGTTCCGTAGACTTATTCACTGAAGCTTTCTTT.

The CDR3, as DNA: TGCGCCAGCAGCTTGGCAAGAGGTTCGCTGATTGGCTACACCTTC. Its protein product is CASSLARGSLIGYTF. This chain links TRBV5-1 with TRBJ1-2, with D hard to call. Germline values: CDR1 SGHRS, CDR2 YFSETQ. The V end was cut by 0 bases, the J end by 7 bases, with 16 bases between. The CDR3 spans 15 residues.

This clone was observed once. The CDR3, as DNA: TGTGCCAGCAGCCTCGCCAGGGCGGGAGTGTACGAGCAGTACGTC. Amino acid sequence: CASSLARAGVYEQYV. The chain is built from TRBV11-2 and TRBJ2-7; the match to TRBD2 covers 7 bases. Germline-derived CDR1 and CDR2 are SGHAT and FQNNGV. Germline trimming cut 5 bases from V and 4 bases from J; bases unmatched to any gene: 11. This CDR3 has 15 amino acids.

This chain links TRBV6-6 with TRBJ2-5; TRBD1 might be the D (6 bases). Between the trimmed V and J ends, which lost 1 base and 4 bases, there was a span of 10 bases. Looked up from germline, CDR1 is MNHNY and CDR2 is SVGAGI (reference sequence). The CDR3 is 14 residues long. This CDR3 is CASSYWEGGETQYF. The DNA for the CDR3 is TGTGCCAGCAGTTACTGGGAAGGGGGAGAGACCCAGTACTTC.

The chain uses TRBV5-1 and TRBJ2-3, with D possibly matching TRBD1 (5 bases). This CDR3 comprises 17 residues. Germline values: CDR1 SGHRS, CDR2 YFSETQ. V shed 0 bases and J shed 4 bases, with 18 bases lying between them. CDR3 sequence: CASSLGRQGRVADTQYF. CDR3 sequence (DNA): TGCGCCAGCAGCTTGGGGCGGCAGGGAAGGGTAGCAGATACGCAGTATTTT.

The genes are TRBV28 and TRBJ2-1; D might be TRBD2 (5 bases). V gave up 6 bases and J gave up 0 bases, with 15 bases separating them. The CDR3 loop spans 16 amino acids. Germline V lookup: CDR1 MDHEN, CDR2 SYDVKM. The CDR3: CASSSPRGGSYNEQFF. The CDR3 DNA follows: TGTGCCAGCAGCTCTCCGAGAGGAGGCTCCTACAATGAGCAGTTCTTC.

The chain uses TRBV6-5 and TRBJ2-2, with TRBD1 matching 7 bases. Germline values: CDR1 MNHEY, CDR2 SVGAGI. CDR3 size: 15 residues. With 7 bases clipped from V and 1 base from J, the junction kept 6 bases outside the gene matches. In nucleotides, the CDR3 is TGTGCCAGCAAAAAAAGGACAGGGAACACCGGGGAGCTGTTTTTT. It yields the protein CASKKRTGNTGELFF.

The chain is built from TRBV5-1 and TRBJ1-1; D possibly corresponds to TRBD1 (5 bases). Germline assignment: CDR1 SGHRS and CDR2 YFSETQ. Trimming stripped 5 bases from V and 1 base from J, with 12 bases between. The CDR3 runs 14 residues. The CDR3 DNA follows: TGCGCCAGCAGACGGGACTGGGGGAACACTGAAGCTTTCTTT. Its protein is CASRRDWGNTEAFF.

The genes are TRBV9 and TRBJ2-3; no clear D gene. V was clipped by 5 bases and J by 6 bases, with 10 bases between them. The CDR3 consists of 12 residues. Per the germline V gene, CDR1 is SGDLS and CDR2 is YYNGEE. The CDR3 protein is CASSQYGDTQYF. The CDR3 region has the DNA TGTGCCAGCAGTCAGTATGGCGATACGCAGTATTTT.

The rearrangement uses TRBV19 and TRBJ1-4; a possible D gene is TRBD1 (6 bases). This CDR3 contains 18 residues. The V and J ends lost 6 bases and 0 bases respectively, with 20 bases between them. Germline values: CDR1 LNHDA, CDR2 SQIVND (reference sequence). The CDR3 bases are TGTGCCAGTAGCGGCGCCAGGGGTAGGGGTTCAACTAATGAAAAACTGTTTTTT. Translation: CASSGARGRGSTNEKLFF.

The chain uses TRBV6-6 and TRBJ1-3; possible D gene TRBD1, 5 bases. The CDR3 runs 14 residues. V lost 4 bases and J lost 2, with 9 bases in between. CDR1 and CDR2 from the germline V gene are MNHNY and SVGAGI (reference sequence). The CDR3 coding sequence is TGTGCCAGCAGTTCCGCGGGGGCTGGAAACACCATATATTTT. This gives the protein CASSSAGAGNTIYF.

The chain is built from TRBV7-3 and TRBJ2-1; 8 bases map to TRBD1. Germline values: CDR1 SGHTA, CDR2 FQGTGA. The junction had 13 bases not matched to a gene; V was cut back by 5 bases and J by 7 bases. This CDR3 is built from 16 residues. The CDR3 spells CASSPSRGQGVNEQFF. In DNA, the CDR3 is TGTGCCAGCAGCCCCAGCAGGGGGCAGGGGGTGAATGAGCAGTTCTTC.

The chain employs TRBV6-1 and TRBJ1-5; tentatively, D is TRBD1 (5 bases). Trimming took off 1 base at V and 2 bases at J, with 9 bases between the two ends. CDR3 length: 15 residues. The germline V gene encodes CDR1 MNHNS and CDR2 SASEGT. The CDR3 bases are TGTGCCAGCAGTGAAGGGGGCTGGGGCAATCAGCCCCAGCATTTT. Residues: CASSEGGWGNQPQHF.

This sequence joins TRBV28 and TRBJ1-1, with D tentatively TRBD1 (6 bases). This CDR3 has 15 amino acids. V gave up 4 bases and J gave up 1 base, with 13 bases separating them. Germline-derived CDR1 and CDR2 are MDHEN and SYDVKM. The CDR3 DNA sequence: TGTGCCAGCAGTTCGGGGGGGCAGGGGAACACTGAAGCTTTCTTT. Amino acid sequence: CASSSGGQGNTEAFF.

V gene TRBV2 combines with J gene TRBJ2-2; 13 nucleotides match TRBD2. V shed 5 bases and J 6 bases; nucleotides not matched to a gene: 3. Germline loops: CDR1 SNHLY, CDR2 FYNNEI. This CDR3 region has 15 residues. DNA of the CDR3: TGTGCCAGCAGTTGGACTAGCGGGAGCCCCGGGGAGCTGTTTTTT. It specifies CASSWTSGSPGELFF.